These 30 T cell receptor beta chains came from one sample sequenced in a study of metastatic and nonmetastatic thyroid tumors. TCRdb re-called the PCR reads through MiXCR. The table lists about 56,000 clones, 25% to 30% of them singletons, with approximately 16% in the top ten. Patients were all untreated before their thyroid surgery. Material for sequencing was blood. Every receptor here comes from a female donor with papillary thyroid cancer or a benign thyroid nodule (not recorded which). Some clones in this sample may be carry-over from other donors' samples.

J is TRBJ1-1 and V is TRBV11-3; D is unclear. Germline CDR1 reads SGHNT; CDR2 reads YENEEA. Trimming shortened V by 5 bases and J by 0 bases, and 4 bases separated the two germline ends. This CDR3 contains 12 residues. DNA of the CDR3: TGTGCCAGCAGCGGAGTGAACACTGAAGCTTTCTTT. Its protein is CASSGVNTEAFF.

In this sample, this clone turned up a few times. V is TRBV27 and J is TRBJ1-4, with 8 bases lining up with TRBD1. The ends lost 5 bases at V and 3 bases at J; junction bases unmatched: 2. This CDR3 comprises 14 residues. Germline lookup yields CDR1 MNHEY and CDR2 SMNVEV (reference sequence). The CDR3 DNA sequence: TGTGCCAGCAGTGACAGGGGAGCTAATGAAAAACTGTTTTTT. This sequence encodes CASSDRGANEKLFF. The whole variable domain, filled in from reference TRBV27 and TRBJ1-4, reads EAQVTQNPRYLITVTGKKLTVTCSQNMNHEYMSWYRQDPGLGLRQIYYSMNVEVTDKGDVPEGYKVSRKEKRNFPLILESPSPNQTSLYFCASSDRGANEKLFFGSGTQLSVL.

V gene TRBV5-1 combines with J gene TRBJ1-1, with D maybe TRBD1 (6 bases). The CDR3 has 14 amino acids. V was clipped by 3 bases and J by 0 bases, with 9 bases between them. Germline-derived CDR1 and CDR2 are SGHRS and YFSETQ. The CDR3: CASSSQGLNTEAFF. In nucleotides, the CDR3 is TGCGCCAGCAGCTCACAGGGTTTGAACACTGAAGCTTTCTTT.

This clone showed up just a few times. V and J are TRBV20-1 and TRBJ2-7, with D possibly matching TRBD1 (5 bases). This CDR3 contains 15 residues. Per germline, CDR1 DFQATT and CDR2 SNEGSKA (reference sequence). The V gene lost 0 bases and the J gene lost 4 bases, with 16 bases spanning the gap. This CDR3 reads CSARDLWGKEYEQYF. In nucleotides, the CDR3 is TGCAGTGCTAGAGATTTATGGGGCAAAGAGTACGAGCAGTACTTC.

With respect to this clone: This may arise from a read error, as a much more abundant clone is one base away. The chain is built from TRBV9 and TRBJ2-2; D not resolved. CDR3 length: 17 residues. Germline CDR1 and CDR2: SGDLS and YYNGEE. The CDR3 region is CASSVEGYGPNTRELFF. As DNA, the CDR3 is TGTGCCAGCAGCGTAGAGGGTTACGGCCCGAACACCCGGGAGCTGTTTTTT.

This clone was detected many times. The chain is built from TRBV7-9 and TRBJ1-2; D ambiguous. The V end lost 4 bases, the J end lost 3 bases, and 9 bases lay between the germline ends. The CDR3 is 13 amino acids. Germline V gene lookup returns CDR1 SEHNR and CDR2 FQNEAQ (reference sequence). As DNA, the CDR3 is TGTGCCAGCAGCTCCCAGACTGACTATGGCTACACCTTC. Translating it yields CASSSQTDYGYTF. The entire variable domain, with the rest obtained from reference TRBV7-9 and TRBJ1-2, is as follows: DTGVSQNPRHKITKRGQNVTFRCDPISEHNRLYWYRQTLGQGPEFLTYFQNEAQLEKSRLLSDRFSAERPKGSFSTLEIQRTEQGDSAMYLCASSSQTDYGYTFGSGTRLTVV.

V gene TRBV20-1 combines with J gene TRBJ2-3; TRBD2 might be the D (6 bases). Between the trimmed V and J ends, which lost 0 bases and 3 bases, there was a span of 13 bases. The CDR3 length is 15 residues. Germline V gene lookup returns CDR1 DFQATT and CDR2 SNEGSKA (reference sequence). As DNA, the CDR3 is TGCAGTGCTAGAGATAGGCGGGATCGGACAGATACGCAGTATTTT. This translates into CSARDRRDRTDTQYF.

This clone showed up many times. CDR3 amino acids: CASSQARGDGELFF. The CDR3 nucleotides read TGTGCCAGCAGCCAAGCCAGGGGCGACGGGGAGCTGTTTTTT. The chain couples TRBV4-2 to TRBJ2-2, with a tentative D call TRBD1 (6 bases). The germline CDR1 and CDR2 sequences are LGHNA and YNFKEQ. Between the trimmed V and J ends, which lost 1 base and 7 bases, there was a span of 10 bases. The CDR3 runs to 14 residues.

This clone was recorded a few times. The V call is TRBV7-2, the J call TRBJ2-7, with 9 bases that match TRBD1. The V segment lost 5 bases and the J segment 6 bases; nucleotides outside the gene matches: 8. Germline V gives CDR1 SGHTA, CDR2 FQGNSA. The CDR3 has 14 amino acids. CDR3 sequence: CASSPGTGSFEQYF. The CDR3 DNA reads TGTGCCAGCAGCCCTGGGACAGGGTCTTTCGAGCAGTACTTC.

The chain recombines TRBV12-3 or TRBV12-4 with TRBJ2-3, with 15 positions matching TRBD2. The CDR3 loop spans 20 amino acids. Germline trimming cut 2 bases from V and 4 bases from J; bases unmatched to any gene: 13. CDR3 protein: CASSLTGLAGGWWGADTQYF. Written as DNA, the CDR3 is TGTGCCAGCAGTTTAACTGGACTAGCGGGAGGGTGGTGGGGAGCAGATACGCAGTATTTT.

The chain carries TRBV5-1 and TRBJ2-1; no definite D call. V lost 0 bases and J 8 bases, leaving 6 bases between the germline ends. The CDR3 is 12 amino acids. The V gene's germline CDR1 is SGHRS and CDR2 YFSETQ. The DNA of the CDR3 is TGCGCCAGCAGCTTGGTAGTGGATGAGCAGTTCTTC. This gives the protein CASSLVVDEQFF.

This clone turned up a few times. The chain is built from TRBV6-2 or TRBV6-3 and TRBJ2-1; TRBD2 agrees at 10 bases. V was pared by 9 bases and J by 7 bases, with 9 bases of the junction left unmatched. CDR3 length: 14 amino acids. Germline V lookup: CDR1 MNHEY, CDR2 SVGEGT. The CDR3 protein is CASEAGGPVNEQFF. CDR3 DNA: TGTGCCAGTGAAGCGGGAGGGCCTGTTAATGAGCAGTTCTTC.

J is TRBJ2-6 and V is TRBV11-2; D gene ambiguous. CDR3 length: 14 residues. CDR1 is SGHAT, CDR2 FQNNGV, per germline. Trimming took off 1 base at V and 3 bases at J, with 4 bases between the two ends. CDR3 bases: TGTGCCAGCAGCTTAGGGGTTGGGGCCAACGTCCTGACTTTC. This translates into CASSLGVGANVLTF.

This clone was seen many times. This may arise from a read error, as a much more abundant clone is one base away. V and J are TRBV11-3 and TRBJ2-3; a possible D gene is TRBD1 (5 bases). Germline V gene lookup returns CDR1 SGHNT and CDR2 YENEEA. The CDR3 totals 15 residues. Trimming stripped 4 bases from V and 0 bases from J, with 11 bases between. This CDR3 is CASSSSGPSTDTQYF. The CDR3 DNA reads as TGTGCCAGCAGCTCTTCAGGGCCTAGCACAGATACGCAGTATTTT.

This rearrangement joins TRBV20-1 to TRBJ2-3; D is perhaps TRBD2 (5 bases). The V and J ends lost 0 bases and 1 base respectively, with 14 bases between them. This CDR3 comprises 16 residues. The germline gives CDR1 DFQATT, CDR2 SNEGSKA (reference sequence). CDR3 region: CSARELPGSGTDTQYF. CDR3 in DNA: TGCAGTGCTAGAGAATTGCCGGGATCTGGCACAGATACGCAGTATTTT.

As for this clone: Additional DNA sequences in this sample encode the identical CDR3. V is TRBV5-1 and J is TRBJ2-3, with D perhaps matching TRBD1 or TRBD2 (6 bases each). Germline V gives CDR1 SGHRS, CDR2 YFSETQ. The CDR3 loop spans 14 amino acids. With 4 bases removed from V and 3 bases from J, the gap between germline ends came to 12 bases. The CDR3 protein is CASSRGGPTDTQYF. CDR3 coding DNA: TGCGCCAGCAGCCGAGGGGGGCCGACAGATACGCAGTATTTT.

The gene calls are TRBV10-3 and TRBJ2-1; 9 bases match TRBD1. J gave up 7 bases and V 5 bases, and 6 bases lay outside the gene matches. Germline loops: CDR1 ENHRY, CDR2 SYGVKD. This CDR3 region has 14 residues. CDR3 protein: CAISTGGEGNEQFF. In DNA form, the CDR3 reads TGTGCCATCAGTACAGGGGGCGAAGGGAATGAGCAGTTCTTC.

The chain has TRBV19 and TRBJ1-2; no reliable D call. Germline values: CDR1 LNHDA, CDR2 SQIVND (reference sequence). The CDR3 is 13 residues long. V was shortened by 4 bases and J by 6 bases, with 12 bases between the two germline ends. CDR3 residues: CASSRPGMDGYTF. The CDR3 DNA reads as TGTGCCAGTAGTAGGCCGGGCATGGATGGCTACACCTTC.

With respect to this clone: Its ends do not fully match the called genes, so a read error is possible. In DNA form, the CDR3 reads TGTGCCAGCAGCACACTAGCGGGGGACACCGGGGAGCTGTTCTTT. Its protein is CASSTLAGDTGELFF. V usage is TRBV4-2 and J usage is TRBJ2-2, with 11 bases matching TRBD2. Germline V gene sequence: CDR1 LGHNA, CDR2 YNFKEQ. The CDR3 has 15 residues.

The J gene is TRBJ2-7, the V gene TRBV28, with a possible D match to TRBD2 (7 bases). V lost 6 bases, J lost 5 bases, and 17 bases lay in between. The germline V gene encodes CDR1 MDHEN and CDR2 SYDVKM. The CDR3 runs 14 residues. The CDR3 nucleotides are TGTGCCAGCAGCCAAATGGGGGGGCTAAACGAGCAGTACTTC. Translation gives CASSQMGGLNEQYF. Filled out from reference TRBV28 and TRBJ2-7, the complete variable domain reads DVKVTQSSRYLVKRTGEKVFLECVQDMDHENMFWYRQDPGLGLRLIYFSYDVKMKEKGDIPEGYSVSREKKERFSLILESASTNQTSMYLCASSQMGGLNEQYFGPGTRLTVT.

V and J are TRBV7-8 and TRBJ2-3; D not certain. Germline CDR1 and CDR2: SGHVS and FQNEAQ. This CDR3 contains 14 residues. V lost 6 bases and J 10 bases, leaving 20 bases between the germline ends. For the CDR3, the DNA is TGTGCCAGCAGTTTCCGAACCAGGCAGTGTGCGCAGTATTTT. It is translated as CASSFRTRQCAQYF.

In this sample, this clone turned up a few times. This chain joins TRBV12-3 or TRBV12-4 and TRBJ1-1, with no clear D. Trimming cost V 7 bases and J 4 bases, with 13 bases left between them. This CDR3 spans 13 amino acids. CDR3 sequence: CASTVLESTEAFF. CDR3 in DNA: TGTGCCAGCACCGTCCTTGAATCCACTGAAGCTTTCTTT.

This chain connects TRBV20-1 to TRBJ2-1; a weak D match, TRBD1 (6 bases). The CDR3 has 16 amino acids. Germline V lookup: CDR1 DFQATT, CDR2 SNEGSKA (reference sequence). V was clipped by 5 bases and J by 6 bases, with 23 bases between them. The CDR3 loop reads CSAEESGHPFVNEQFF. CDR3 DNA: TGCAGTGCTGAGGAATCGGGACACCCATTTGTCAATGAGCAGTTCTTC.

This clone was detected a few times. The chain carries TRBV4-1 and TRBJ2-7; 7 nucleotides align to TRBD1. Germline loops: CDR1 MGHRA, CDR2 YSYEKL. The CDR3 extends over 14 amino acids. The trim removed 1 base at V and 2 bases at J, leaving 2 bases unmatched. The CDR3 DNA reads TGCGCCAGCAGCCAAGGAGACAGGGCCTACGAGCAGTACTTC. This sequence encodes CASSQGDRAYEQYF.

This clone showed up many times. This chain links TRBV20-1 with TRBJ2-7, with 9 bases fitting TRBD1. Germline V gene lookup returns CDR1 DFQATT and CDR2 SNEGSKA (reference sequence). This CDR3 spans 15 amino acids. V gave up 0 bases and J gave up 5 bases; unmatched junction bases: 8. CDR3 bases: TGCAGTGCTAGAGATCAGGGGGACAGGGCGCACGAGCAGTACTTC. Amino acid sequence: CSARDQGDRAHEQYF.

This clone was seen only a few times. The same CDR3 can be traced to other DNA sequences in this sample. The chain links TRBV6-2 or TRBV6-3 to TRBJ1-2; unclear D gene. Per germline, CDR1 MNHEY and CDR2 SVGEGT. This CDR3 is 12 amino acids long. V was shortened by 0 bases and J by 4 bases, with 3 bases between the two germline ends. The CDR3 loop is CASSYSGYGYTF. CDR3 bases: TGTGCCAGCAGTTACTCAGGCTATGGCTACACCTTC.

In its sample, this clone is medium-sized. The chain links TRBV7-9 to TRBJ2-1; D remains ambiguous. From germline, CDR1 is SEHNR and CDR2 FQNEAQ (reference sequence). The CDR3 covers 12 residues. V lost 2 bases, J lost 9 bases, and 8 bases lay in between. CDR3 region: CASSLTPREQFF. CDR3 DNA sequence: TGTGCCAGCAGCTTAACCCCCCGTGAGCAGTTCTTC.

V usage is TRBV4-2 and J usage is TRBJ1-5; D unclear. The ends were cut back, 3 bases at V and 1 base at J, with 7 bases in the middle. The CDR3 sequence is 14 residues long. Germline loops: CDR1 LGHNA, CDR2 YNFKEQ. The CDR3 region is CASSQDDSNQPQHF. The DNA for the CDR3 is TGTGCCAGCAGCCAGGACGACAGCAATCAGCCCCAGCATTTT.

The V gene is TRBV7-3, the J gene TRBJ2-1; possible D gene TRBD2, 6 bases. Trimming shortened V by 1 base and J by 7 bases, and 17 bases separated the two germline ends. Germline CDR1 is SGHTA and CDR2 is FQGTGA. This CDR3 region has 16 residues. CDR3 residues: CASSLIGHPAGNEQFF. DNA of the CDR3: TGTGCCAGCAGCTTAATAGGGCACCCGGCGGGGAATGAGCAGTTCTTC. The entire variable domain, with the rest obtained from reference TRBV7-3 and TRBJ2-1, is as follows: GAGVSQTPSNKVTEKGKYVELRCDPISGHTALYWYRQSLGQGPEFLIYFQGTGAADDSGLPNDRFFAVRPEGSVSTLKIQRTERGDSAVYLCASSLIGHPAGNEQFFGPGTRLTVL.

The CDR3 bases are TGTGCCAGTGGATCCAGACGACTTAATCGAGGGGGAAACACCATATATTTT. This gives the protein CASGSRRLNRGGNTIYF. V and J are TRBV7-3 and TRBJ1-3; no definite D call. The V and J ends lost 9 bases and 4 bases respectively, with 25 bases between them. This CDR3 comprises 17 residues. The germline gives CDR1 SGHTA, CDR2 FQGTGA.